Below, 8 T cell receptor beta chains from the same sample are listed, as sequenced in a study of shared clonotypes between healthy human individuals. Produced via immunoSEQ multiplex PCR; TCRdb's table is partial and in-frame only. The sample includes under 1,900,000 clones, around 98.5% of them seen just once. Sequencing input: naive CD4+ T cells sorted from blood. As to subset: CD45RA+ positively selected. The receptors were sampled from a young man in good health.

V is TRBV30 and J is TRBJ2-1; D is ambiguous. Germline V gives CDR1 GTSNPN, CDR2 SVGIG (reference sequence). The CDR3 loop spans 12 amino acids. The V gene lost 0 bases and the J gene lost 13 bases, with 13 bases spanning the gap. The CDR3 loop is CAWSVSTISQFF. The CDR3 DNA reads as TGTGCCTGGAGTGTGTCGACAATTTCTCAGTTCTTC. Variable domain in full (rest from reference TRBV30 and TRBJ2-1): SQTIHQWPATLVQPVGSPLSLECTVEGTSNPNLYWYRQAAGRGLQLLFYSVGIGQISSEVPQNLSASRPQDRQFILSSKKLLLSDSGFYLCAWSVSTISQFFGPGTRLTVL.

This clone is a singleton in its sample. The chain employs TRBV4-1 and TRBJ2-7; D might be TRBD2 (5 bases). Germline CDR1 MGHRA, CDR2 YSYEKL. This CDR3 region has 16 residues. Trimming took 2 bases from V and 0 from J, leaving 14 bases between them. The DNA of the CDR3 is TGCGCCAGCAGCCAAAGCCGAGGGAACCTCTCCTACGAGCAGTACTTC. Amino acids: CASSQSRGNLSYEQYF.

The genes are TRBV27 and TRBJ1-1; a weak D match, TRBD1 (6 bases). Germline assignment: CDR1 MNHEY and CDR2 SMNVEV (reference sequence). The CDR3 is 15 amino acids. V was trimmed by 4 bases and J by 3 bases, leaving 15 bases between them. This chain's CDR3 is CASSSSGTWDTEAFF. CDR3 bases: TGTGCCAGCAGTTCCTCAGGGACATGGGACACTGAAGCTTTCTTT.

CDR3 protein: CASSLVGGSTDTQYF. For the CDR3, the DNA is TGTGCCAGCAGCTTAGTAGGCGGGAGCACAGATACGCAGTATTTT. The gene calls are TRBV7-6 and TRBJ2-3; perhaps TRBD2 as D (5 bases). With 1 base removed from V and 0 bases from J, the gap between germline ends came to 8 bases. The CDR3 sequence is 15 residues long. CDR1 is SGHVS, CDR2 FNYEAQ, per germline.

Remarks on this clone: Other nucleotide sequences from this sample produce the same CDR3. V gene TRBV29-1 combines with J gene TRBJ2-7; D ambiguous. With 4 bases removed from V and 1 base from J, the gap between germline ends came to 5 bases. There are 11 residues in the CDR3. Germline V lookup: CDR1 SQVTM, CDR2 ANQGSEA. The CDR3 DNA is TGCAGCGTTGCGGCTTCCTACGAGCAGTACTTC. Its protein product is CSVAASYEQYF.

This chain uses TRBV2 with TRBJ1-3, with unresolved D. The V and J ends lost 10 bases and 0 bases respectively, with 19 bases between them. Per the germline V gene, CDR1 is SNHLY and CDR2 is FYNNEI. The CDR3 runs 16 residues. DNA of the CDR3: TGTGCCATCCCAAAGGCCGAAACCTCCTCTGGAAACACCATATATTTT. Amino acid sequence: CAIPKAETSSGNTIYF.

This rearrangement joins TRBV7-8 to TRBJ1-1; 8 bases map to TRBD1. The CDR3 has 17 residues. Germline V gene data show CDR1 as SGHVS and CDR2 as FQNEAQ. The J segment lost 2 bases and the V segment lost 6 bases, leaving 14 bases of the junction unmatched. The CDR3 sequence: CASRRTGTGFLNTEAFF. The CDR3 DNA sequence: TGTGCCAGCAGGCGAACCGGGACAGGATTTCTTAACACTGAAGCTTTCTTT.

In DNA, the CDR3 is TGTGCCAGCAGCTTACAGGGGTGGGCTGAAGCTTTCTTT. Translated, it gives CASSLQGWAEAFF. V is TRBV7-2 and J is TRBJ1-1; tentatively, D is TRBD1 (6 bases). Trimming cost V 2 bases and J 6 bases, with 10 bases left between them. This CDR3 comprises 13 residues. Germline V CDR1 and CDR2: SGHTA, FQGNSA.